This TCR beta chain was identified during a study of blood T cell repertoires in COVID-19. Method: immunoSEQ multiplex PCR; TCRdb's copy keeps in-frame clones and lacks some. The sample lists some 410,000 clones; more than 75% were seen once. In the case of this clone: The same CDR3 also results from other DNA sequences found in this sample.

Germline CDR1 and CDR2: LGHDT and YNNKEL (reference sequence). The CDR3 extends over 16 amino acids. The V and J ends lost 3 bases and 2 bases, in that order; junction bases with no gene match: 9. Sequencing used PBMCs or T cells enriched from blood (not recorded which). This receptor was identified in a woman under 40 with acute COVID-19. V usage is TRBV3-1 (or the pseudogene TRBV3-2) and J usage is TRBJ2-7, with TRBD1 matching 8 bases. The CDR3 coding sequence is TGTGCCAGCAGCCAGGGTCCTGGGACAGGAGCCTACGAGCAGTACTTC. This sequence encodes CASSQGPGTGAYEQYF.